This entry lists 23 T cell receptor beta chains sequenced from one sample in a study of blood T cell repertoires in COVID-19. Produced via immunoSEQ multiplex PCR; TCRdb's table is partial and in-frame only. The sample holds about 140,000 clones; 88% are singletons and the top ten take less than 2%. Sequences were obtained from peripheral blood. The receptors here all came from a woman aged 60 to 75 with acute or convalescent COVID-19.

The DNA of the CDR3 is TGTGCCAGCTCTACGCAGGGAAACTACAATGAGCAGTTCTTC. This sequence encodes CASSTQGNYNEQFF. This rearrangement joins TRBV19 to TRBJ2-1; D possibly corresponds to TRBD1 (5 bases). V shed 9 bases and J shed 3 bases, with 15 bases lying between them. The CDR3 has 14 residues. Germline lookup yields CDR1 LNHDA and CDR2 SQIVND (reference sequence).

In DNA, the CDR3 is TGTGCCAGCTCACCACGAGTGGACAGAGCGGACACTGAAGCTTTCTTT. The encoded protein is CASSPRVDRADTEAFF. The rearrangement joins TRBV18 to TRBJ1-1; D perhaps matches TRBD1 (6 bases). V was clipped by 1 base and J by 3 bases, with 15 bases between them. Germline CDR1 reads KGHSH; CDR2 reads LQKENI. The CDR3 spans 16 residues. The entire variable domain, with the rest obtained from reference TRBV18 and TRBJ1-1, is as follows: NAGVMQNPRHLVRRRGQEARLRCSPMKGHSHVYWYRQLPEEGLKFMVYLQKENIIDESGMPKERFSAEFPKEGPSILRIQQVVRGDSAAYFCASSPRVDRADTEAFFGQGTRLTVV.

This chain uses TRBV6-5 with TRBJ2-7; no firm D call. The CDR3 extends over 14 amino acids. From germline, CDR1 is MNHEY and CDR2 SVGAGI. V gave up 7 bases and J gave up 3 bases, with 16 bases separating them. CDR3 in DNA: TGTGCCAGCACCGAGATGGGCAGGAACTACGAGCAGTACTTC. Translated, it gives CASTEMGRNYEQYF.

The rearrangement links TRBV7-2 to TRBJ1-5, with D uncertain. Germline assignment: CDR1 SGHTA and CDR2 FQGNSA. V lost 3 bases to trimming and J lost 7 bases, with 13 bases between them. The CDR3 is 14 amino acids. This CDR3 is CASSLGDSGQPQHF. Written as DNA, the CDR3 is TGTGCCAGCAGCTTGGGAGATTCGGGCCAGCCCCAGCATTTT.

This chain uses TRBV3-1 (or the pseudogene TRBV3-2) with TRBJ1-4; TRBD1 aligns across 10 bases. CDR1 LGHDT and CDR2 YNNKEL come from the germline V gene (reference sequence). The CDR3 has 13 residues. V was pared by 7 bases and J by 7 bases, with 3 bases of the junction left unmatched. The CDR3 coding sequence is TGTGCCAGCACTCGGACAGGGGGTGAAAAACTGTTTTTT. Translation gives CASTRTGGEKLFF.

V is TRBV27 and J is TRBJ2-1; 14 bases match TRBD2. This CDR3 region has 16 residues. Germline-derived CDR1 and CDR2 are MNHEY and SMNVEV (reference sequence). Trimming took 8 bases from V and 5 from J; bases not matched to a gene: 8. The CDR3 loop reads CASRRLAGGHHNEQFF. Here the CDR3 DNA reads TGTGCCAGCCGGCGACTAGCGGGGGGGCACCACAATGAGCAGTTCTTC.

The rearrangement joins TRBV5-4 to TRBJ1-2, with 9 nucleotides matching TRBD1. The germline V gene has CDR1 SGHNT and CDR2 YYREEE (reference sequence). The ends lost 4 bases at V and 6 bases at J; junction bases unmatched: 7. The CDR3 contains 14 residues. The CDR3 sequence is CASSQPGTGNGYTF. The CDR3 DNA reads TGTGCCAGCAGCCAACCCGGGACAGGGAATGGCTACACCTTC.

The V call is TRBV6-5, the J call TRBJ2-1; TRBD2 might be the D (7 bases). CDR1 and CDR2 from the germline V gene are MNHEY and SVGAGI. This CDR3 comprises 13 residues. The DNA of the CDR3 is TGTGCAGCGGGGTTTAGGGGGTACAATGAGCAGTTCTTC. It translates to CAAGFRGYNEQFF.

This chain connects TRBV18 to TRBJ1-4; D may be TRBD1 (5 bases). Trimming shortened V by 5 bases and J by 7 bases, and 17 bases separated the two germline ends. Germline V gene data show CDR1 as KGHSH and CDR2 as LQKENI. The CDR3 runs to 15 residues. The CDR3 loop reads CASSSSGQGVEKLFF. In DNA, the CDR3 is TGTGCCAGCTCATCTTCAGGGCAAGGGGTTGAAAAACTGTTTTTT.

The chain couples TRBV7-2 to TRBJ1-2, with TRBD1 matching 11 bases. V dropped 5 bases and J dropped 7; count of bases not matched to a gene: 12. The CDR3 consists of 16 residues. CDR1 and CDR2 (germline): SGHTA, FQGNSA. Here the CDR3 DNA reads TGTGCCAGCAGCCAAATACGGACAGGGGGCTTGGGTGGCTACACCTTC. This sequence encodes CASSQIRTGGLGGYTF.

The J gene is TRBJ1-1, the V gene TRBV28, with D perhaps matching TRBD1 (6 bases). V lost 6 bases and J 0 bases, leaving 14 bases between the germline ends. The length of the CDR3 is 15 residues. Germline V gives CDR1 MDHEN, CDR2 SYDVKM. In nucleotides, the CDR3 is TGTGCCAGCAGCTCTTCGGGACAAATGAACACTGAAGCTTTCTTT. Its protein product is CASSSSGQMNTEAFF.

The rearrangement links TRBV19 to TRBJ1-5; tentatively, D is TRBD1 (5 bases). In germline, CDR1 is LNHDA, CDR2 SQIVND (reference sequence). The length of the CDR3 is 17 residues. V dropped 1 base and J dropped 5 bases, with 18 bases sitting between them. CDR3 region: CASSIAPSRDRYQPQHF. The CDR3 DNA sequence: TGTGCCAGTAGTATAGCCCCCTCCAGGGATCGATATCAGCCCCAGCATTTT.

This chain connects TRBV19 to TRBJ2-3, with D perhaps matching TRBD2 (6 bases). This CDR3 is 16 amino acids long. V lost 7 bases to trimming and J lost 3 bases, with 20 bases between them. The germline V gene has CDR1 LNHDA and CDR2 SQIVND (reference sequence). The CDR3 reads CASTPYRGGDTDTQYF. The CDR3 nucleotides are TGTGCCAGTACTCCCTACCGGGGAGGAGATACAGATACGCAGTATTTT.

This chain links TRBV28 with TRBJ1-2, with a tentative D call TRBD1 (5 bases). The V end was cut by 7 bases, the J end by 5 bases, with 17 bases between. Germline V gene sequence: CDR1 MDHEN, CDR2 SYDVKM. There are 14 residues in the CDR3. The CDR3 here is CASTSLRGGYGYTF. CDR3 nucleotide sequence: TGTGCCAGCACCTCTCTCCGGGGGGGGTATGGCTACACCTTC.

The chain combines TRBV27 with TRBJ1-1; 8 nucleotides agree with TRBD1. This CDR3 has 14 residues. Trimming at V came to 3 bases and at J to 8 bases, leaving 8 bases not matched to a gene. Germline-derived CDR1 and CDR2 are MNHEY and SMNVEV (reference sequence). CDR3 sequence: CASSFSAYRGEAFF. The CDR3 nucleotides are TGTGCCAGCAGTTTTTCTGCTTACAGGGGGGAAGCTTTCTTT.

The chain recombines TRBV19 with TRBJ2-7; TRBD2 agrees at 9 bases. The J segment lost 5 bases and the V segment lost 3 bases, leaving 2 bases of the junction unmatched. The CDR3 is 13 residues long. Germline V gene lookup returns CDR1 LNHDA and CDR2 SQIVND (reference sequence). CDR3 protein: CASSMGTSHEQYF. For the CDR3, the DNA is TGTGCCAGTAGTATGGGGACTAGCCACGAGCAGTACTTC. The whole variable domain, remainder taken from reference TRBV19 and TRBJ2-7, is DGGITQSPKYLFRKEGQNVTLSCEQNLNHDAMYWYRQDPGQGLRLIYYSQIVNDFQKGDIAEGYSVSREKKESFPLTVTSAQKNPTAFYLCASSMGTSHEQYFGPGTRLTVT.

For the CDR3, the DNA is TGTGCCAGTGAAGTGGGGAGGGCCAAAAACATTCAGTACTTC. Its protein is CASEVGRAKNIQYF. The J gene is TRBJ2-4, the V gene TRBV7-9, with TRBD2 as a possible D gene (6 bases). This CDR3 is built from 14 residues. Germline CDR1 reads SEHNR; CDR2 reads FQNEAQ (reference sequence). V lost 9 bases, J lost 1 base, and 13 bases lay in between.

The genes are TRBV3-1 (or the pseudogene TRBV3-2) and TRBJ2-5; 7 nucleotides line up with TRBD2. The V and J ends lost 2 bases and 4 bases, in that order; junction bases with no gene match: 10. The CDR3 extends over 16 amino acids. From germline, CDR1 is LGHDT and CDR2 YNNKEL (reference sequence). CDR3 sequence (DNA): TGTGCCAGCAGCCAAAGAATGGGAGGGGCCCCAGAGACCCAGTACTTC. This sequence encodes CASSQRMGGAPETQYF.

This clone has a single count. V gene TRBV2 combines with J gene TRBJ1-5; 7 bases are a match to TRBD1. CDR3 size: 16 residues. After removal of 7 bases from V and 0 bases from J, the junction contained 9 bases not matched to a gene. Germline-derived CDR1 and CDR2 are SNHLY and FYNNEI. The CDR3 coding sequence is TGTGCCAGCACCCGGGACAGTCCATATAGCAATCAGCCCCAGCATTTT. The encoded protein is CASTRDSPYSNQPQHF. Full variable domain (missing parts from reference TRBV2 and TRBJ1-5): EPEVTQTPSHQVTQMGQEVILRCVPISNHLYFYWYRQILGQKVEFLVSFYNNEISEKSEIFDDQFSVERPDGSNFTLKIRSTKLEDSAMYFCASTRDSPYSNQPQHFGDGTRLSIL.

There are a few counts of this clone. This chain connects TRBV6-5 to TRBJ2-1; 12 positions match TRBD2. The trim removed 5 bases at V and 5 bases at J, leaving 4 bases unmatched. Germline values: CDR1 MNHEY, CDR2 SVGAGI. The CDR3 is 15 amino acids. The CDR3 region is CASSLAGGLDNEQFF. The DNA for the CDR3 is TGTGCCAGCAGTCTAGCGGGGGGGCTGGACAATGAGCAGTTCTTC.

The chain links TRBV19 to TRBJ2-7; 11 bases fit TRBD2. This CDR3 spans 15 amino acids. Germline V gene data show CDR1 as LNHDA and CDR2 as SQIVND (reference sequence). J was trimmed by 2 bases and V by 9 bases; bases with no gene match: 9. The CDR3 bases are TGTGCCAGCAAAACCAGGACTAGCGGGCCCTACGAGCAGTACTTC. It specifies CASKTRTSGPYEQYF. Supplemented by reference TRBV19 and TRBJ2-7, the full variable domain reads DGGITQSPKYLFRKEGQNVTLSCEQNLNHDAMYWYRQDPGQGLRLIYYSQIVNDFQKGDIAEGYSVSREKKESFPLTVTSAQKNPTAFYLCASKTRTSGPYEQYFGPGTRLTVT.

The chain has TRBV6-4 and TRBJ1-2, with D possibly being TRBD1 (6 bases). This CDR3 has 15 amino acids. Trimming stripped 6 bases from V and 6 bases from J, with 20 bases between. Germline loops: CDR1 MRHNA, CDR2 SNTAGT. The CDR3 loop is CASSYDFPGVNGYTF. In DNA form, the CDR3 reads TGTGCCAGCAGCTACGATTTCCCAGGGGTAAATGGCTACACCTTC.

CDR3 DNA: TGTGCCAGTAGTATCAGCGGGACAGGGGAGGATTCACCCCTCCACTTT. Amino acids: CASSISGTGEDSPLHF. The J gene is TRBJ1-6, the V gene TRBV19; TRBD1 matches at 10 bases. The CDR3 runs to 16 residues. V gave up 3 bases and J gave up 8 bases; unmatched junction bases: 7. Germline V gene lookup returns CDR1 LNHDA and CDR2 SQIVND (reference sequence).